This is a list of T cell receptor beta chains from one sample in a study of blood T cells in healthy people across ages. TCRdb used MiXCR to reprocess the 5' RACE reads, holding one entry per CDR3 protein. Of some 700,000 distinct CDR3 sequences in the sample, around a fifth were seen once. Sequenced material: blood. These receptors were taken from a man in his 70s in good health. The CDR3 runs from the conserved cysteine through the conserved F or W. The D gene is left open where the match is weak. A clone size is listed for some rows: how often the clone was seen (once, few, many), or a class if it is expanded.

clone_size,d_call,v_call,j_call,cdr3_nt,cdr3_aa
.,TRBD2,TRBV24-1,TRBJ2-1,TGTGCCACCAGTGATATGACCGGGACTAGCGATAGCTCCTACAATGAGCAGTTCTTC,CATSDMTGTSDSSYNEQFF
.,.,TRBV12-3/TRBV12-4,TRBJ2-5,TGTGCCAGCAGTTCGGCCCTTAAGGAGGCCCAGTACTTC,CASSSALKEAQYF
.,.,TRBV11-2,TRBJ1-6,TGTGCCAGCAGCTTTGCTGGGTATAATTCACCCCTCCACTTT,CASSFAGYNSPLHF
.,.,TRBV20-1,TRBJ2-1,TGCAGTGCTAGTTTCATCGGCGGAAGCTCCTACAATGAGCAGTTCTTC,CSASFIGGSSYNEQFF
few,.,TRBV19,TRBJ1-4,TGTGCCAGTAGCCGAAAAACAGGGTTTAGTGAAAAACTGTTTTTT,CASSRKTGFSEKLFF
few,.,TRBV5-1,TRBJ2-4,TGCGCCAGCAGCTTGGACCAGGAGAGGCACATTCAGTACTTC,CASSLDQERHIQYF
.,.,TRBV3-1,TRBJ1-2,TGTGCCAGCAGCCGAGGAAGAGGTTCTAACTATGGCTACACCTTC,CASSRGRGSNYGYTF
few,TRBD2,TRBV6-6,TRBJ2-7,TGTGCCAGCACCTTCCGGGGGGAAGCCTACGGGCAGTACTTC,CASTFRGEAYGQYF
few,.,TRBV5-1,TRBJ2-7,TGCGCCAGCAGCTTCGGCGCACGGGACTACGAGCAGTACTTC,CASSFGARDYEQYF
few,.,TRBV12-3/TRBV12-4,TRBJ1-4,TGTGCCAGCACCCCGGGACCCCGGGGCGAAAAACTGTTTTTT,CASTPGPRGEKLFF
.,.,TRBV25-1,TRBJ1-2,TGTGCCAGCACCGGGACACCCTATGGCTACACCTTC,CASTGTPYGYTF
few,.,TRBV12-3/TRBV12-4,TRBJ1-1,TGTGCCAGCAGTTTAAGTAGGGTAAGGGGGACTGAAGCTTTCTTT,CASSLSRVRGTEAFF
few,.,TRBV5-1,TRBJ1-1,TGCGCCAGCAGCTGGACCCCGGGCACTGAAGCTTTCTTT,CASSWTPGTEAFF
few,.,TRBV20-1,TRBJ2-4,TGCAGTGCTCCGCCCGAAGTGGGGGCCAAAAACATTCAGTACTTC,CSAPPEVGAKNIQYF
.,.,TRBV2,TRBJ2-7,TGTGCCAGCAGTAGACCGGACAGTCAGCTCTACGAGCAGTACTTC,CASSRPDSQLYEQYF
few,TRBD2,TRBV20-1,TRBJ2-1,TGCAGTGCTAGCTCCTCGGGGGGACTAGTTGTAGATGAGCAGTTCTTC,CSASSSGGLVVDEQFF
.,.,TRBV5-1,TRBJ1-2,TGCGCCAGCAGCTTGGTAACAGCCTATTCAACTAACTATGGCTACACCTTC,CASSLVTAYSTNYGYTF
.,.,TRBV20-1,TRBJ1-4,TGCAGTGCTAGAGATCATTGGGGGGACGGTGAAAAACTGTTTTTT,CSARDHWGDGEKLFF
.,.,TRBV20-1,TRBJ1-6,TGCAGTGCTAGAGCTCGGACACAAATTAGCTCCTATAATTCACCCCTCCACTTT,CSARARTQISSYNSPLHF
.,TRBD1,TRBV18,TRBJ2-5,TGTGCCAGCTCACCTGGACAGGGTAGAGAGACCCAGTACTTC,CASSPGQGRETQYF
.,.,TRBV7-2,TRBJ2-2,TGTGCCAGCAGCAAACCAGGAACCGGGGAGCTGTTTTTT,CASSKPGTGELFF
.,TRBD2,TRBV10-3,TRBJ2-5,TGTGCCATCAGTGAGTCGGGAGGGCCAGAGACCCAGTACTTC,CAISESGGPETQYF
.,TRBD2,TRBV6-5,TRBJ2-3,TGTGCCAGCAGACCGGGACTAGCGGGACCAAAAGATACGCAGTATTTT,CASRPGLAGPKDTQYF
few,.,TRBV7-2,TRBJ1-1,TGTGCCAGCAGCTTAACAACAGACACTGAAGCTTTCTTT,CASSLTTDTEAFF
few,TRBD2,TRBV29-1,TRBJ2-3,TGCAGCGTGGATACTAGCGGGACCTCAGATACGCAGTATTTT,CSVDTSGTSDTQYF